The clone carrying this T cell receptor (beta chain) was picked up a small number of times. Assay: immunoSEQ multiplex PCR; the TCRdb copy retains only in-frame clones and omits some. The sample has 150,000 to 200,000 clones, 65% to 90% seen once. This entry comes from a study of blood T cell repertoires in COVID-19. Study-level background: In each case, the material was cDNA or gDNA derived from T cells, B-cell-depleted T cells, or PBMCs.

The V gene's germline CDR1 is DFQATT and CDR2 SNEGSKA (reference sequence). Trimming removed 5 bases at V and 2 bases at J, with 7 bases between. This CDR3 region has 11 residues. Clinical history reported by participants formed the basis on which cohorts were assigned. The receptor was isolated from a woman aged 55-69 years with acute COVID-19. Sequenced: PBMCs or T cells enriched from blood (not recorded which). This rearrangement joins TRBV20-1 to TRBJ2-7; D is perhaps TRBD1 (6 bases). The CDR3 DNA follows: TGCAGTGCTCGGACAGCCTACGAGCAGTACGTC. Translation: CSARTAYEQYV.